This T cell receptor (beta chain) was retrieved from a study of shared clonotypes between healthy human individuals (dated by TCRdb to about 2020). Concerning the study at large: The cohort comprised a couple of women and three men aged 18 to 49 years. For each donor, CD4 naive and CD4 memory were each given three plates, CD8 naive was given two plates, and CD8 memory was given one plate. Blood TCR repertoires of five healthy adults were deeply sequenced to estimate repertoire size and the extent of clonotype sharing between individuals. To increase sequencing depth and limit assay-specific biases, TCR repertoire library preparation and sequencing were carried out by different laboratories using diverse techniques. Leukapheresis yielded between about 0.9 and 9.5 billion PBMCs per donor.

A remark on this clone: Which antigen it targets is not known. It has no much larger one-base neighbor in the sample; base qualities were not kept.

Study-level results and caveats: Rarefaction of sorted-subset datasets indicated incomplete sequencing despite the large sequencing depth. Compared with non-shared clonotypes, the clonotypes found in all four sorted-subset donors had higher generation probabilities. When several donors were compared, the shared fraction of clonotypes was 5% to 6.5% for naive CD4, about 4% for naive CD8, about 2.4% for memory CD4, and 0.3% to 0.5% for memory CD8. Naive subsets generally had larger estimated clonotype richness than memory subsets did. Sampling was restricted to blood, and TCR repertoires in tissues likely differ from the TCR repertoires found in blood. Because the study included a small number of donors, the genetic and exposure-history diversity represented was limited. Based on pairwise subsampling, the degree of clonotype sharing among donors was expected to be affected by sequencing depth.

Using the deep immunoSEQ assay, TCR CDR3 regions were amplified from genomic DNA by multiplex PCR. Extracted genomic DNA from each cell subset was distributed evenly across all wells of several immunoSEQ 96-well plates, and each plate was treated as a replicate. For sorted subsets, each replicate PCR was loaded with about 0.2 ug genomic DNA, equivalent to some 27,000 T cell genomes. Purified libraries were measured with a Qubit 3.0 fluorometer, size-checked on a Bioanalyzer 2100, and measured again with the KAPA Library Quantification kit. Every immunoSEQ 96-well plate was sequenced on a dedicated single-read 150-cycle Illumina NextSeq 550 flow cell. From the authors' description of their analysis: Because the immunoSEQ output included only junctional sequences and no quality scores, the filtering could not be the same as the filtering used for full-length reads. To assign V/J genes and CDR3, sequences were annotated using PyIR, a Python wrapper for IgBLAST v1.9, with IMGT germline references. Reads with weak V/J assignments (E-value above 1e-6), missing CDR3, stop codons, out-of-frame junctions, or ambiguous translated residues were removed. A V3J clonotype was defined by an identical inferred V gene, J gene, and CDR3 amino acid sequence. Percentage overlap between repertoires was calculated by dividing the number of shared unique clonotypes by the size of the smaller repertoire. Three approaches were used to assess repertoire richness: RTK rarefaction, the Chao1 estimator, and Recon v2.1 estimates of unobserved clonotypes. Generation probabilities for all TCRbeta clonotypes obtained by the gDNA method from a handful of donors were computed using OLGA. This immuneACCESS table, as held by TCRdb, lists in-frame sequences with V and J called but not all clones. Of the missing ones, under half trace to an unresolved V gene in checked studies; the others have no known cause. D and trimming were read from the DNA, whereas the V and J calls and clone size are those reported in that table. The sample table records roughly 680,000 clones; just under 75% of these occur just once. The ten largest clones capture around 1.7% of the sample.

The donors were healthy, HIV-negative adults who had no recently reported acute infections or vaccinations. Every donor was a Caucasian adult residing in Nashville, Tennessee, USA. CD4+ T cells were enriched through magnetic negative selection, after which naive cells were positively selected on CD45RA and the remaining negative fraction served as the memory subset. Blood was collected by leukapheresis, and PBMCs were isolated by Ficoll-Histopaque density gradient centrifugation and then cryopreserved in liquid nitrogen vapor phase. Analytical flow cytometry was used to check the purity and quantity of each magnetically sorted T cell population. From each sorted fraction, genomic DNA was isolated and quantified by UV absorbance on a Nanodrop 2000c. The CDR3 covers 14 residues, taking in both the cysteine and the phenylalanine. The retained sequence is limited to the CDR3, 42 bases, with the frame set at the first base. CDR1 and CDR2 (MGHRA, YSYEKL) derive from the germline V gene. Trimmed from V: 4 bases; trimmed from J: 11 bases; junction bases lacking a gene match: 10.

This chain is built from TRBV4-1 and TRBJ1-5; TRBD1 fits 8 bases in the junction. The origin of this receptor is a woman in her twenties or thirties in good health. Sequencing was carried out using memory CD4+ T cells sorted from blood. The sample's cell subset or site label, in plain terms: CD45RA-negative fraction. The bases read TGCGCCAGCAGCCCTGGACAGGGAGAATCATCCCAGCATTTT. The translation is CASSPGQGESSQHF.